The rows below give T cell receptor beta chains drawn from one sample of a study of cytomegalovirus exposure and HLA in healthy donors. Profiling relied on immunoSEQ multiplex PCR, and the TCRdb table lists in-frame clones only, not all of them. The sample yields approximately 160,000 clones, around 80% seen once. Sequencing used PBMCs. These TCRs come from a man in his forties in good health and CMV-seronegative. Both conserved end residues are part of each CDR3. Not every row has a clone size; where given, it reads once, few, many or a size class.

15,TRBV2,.,CASSANGQGGDEQYF
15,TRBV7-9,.,CASSLGQGKISEAFF
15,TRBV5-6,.,CASSFGGGNTGELFF
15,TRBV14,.,CASSQDTGARGEQFF
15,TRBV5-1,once,CASSWGGAGANGLTF
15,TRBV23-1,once,CASTNTWAPPQPQHF
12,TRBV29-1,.,CSVEDLTSGKYF
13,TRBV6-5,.,CASRRDPRGEQFF
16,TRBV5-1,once,CASSFTGGANTGELFF
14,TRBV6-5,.,CASSYSDSGTEAFF
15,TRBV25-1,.,CASSDPGTTNYGYTF
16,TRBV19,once,CASSLGTSGPRDTQYF
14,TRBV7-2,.,CASRTGGASETQYF
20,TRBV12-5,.,CASGLVPELTSGRHQETQYF
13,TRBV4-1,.,CASTPRGGNEQFF
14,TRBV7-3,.,CASTLTGNTGELFF
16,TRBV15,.,CATSRGAGSNTGELFF
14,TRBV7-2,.,CASSFGGGTDTQYF
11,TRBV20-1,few,CSAIAGYEQFF
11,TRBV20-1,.,CSPTSSDEQFF
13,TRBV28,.,CATLSGTSYEQYF
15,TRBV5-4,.,CASSEIGQVSYEQYF
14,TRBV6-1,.,CASSMGGNQETQYF
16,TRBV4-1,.,CASSQVSGRPTGELFF
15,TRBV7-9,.,CASSQHARGYNEQFF
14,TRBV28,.,CASSPSPVSYEQYF
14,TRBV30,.,CAWSVSLGADGYTF
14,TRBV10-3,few,CAISESQGINGYTF
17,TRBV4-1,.,CASSQATPGESTGELFF
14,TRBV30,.,CALSPGGAKNSQYF
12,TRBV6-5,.,CASTTGGQPQHF